The 21 T cell receptor beta chains below were found in one sample sequenced in a study of T-cell reconstitution after alpha-beta-depleted transplantation in children. Using unique molecular identifiers, the investigators prepared the TCRbeta library. TCRdb processed the PCR reads anew with MiXCR; each CDR3 protein has one entry. The table shows about 260,000 distinct CDR3 sequences, with around 7.8% occurring only once. The source was PBMCs, mostly from graft donor cells, collected 180 days after TCRalphabeta/CD19-depleted stem cell transplant. Receptors originate from a male patient younger than 18 who had a stem cell transplant for acute lymphoblastic leukemia, so the T cells may come from the graft donor.

This clonotype has at least ten counts. In nucleotides, the CDR3 is TGTGCCACCAGCAGAGTGGGGGGACTACAAAACAATGAGCAGTTCTTC. Amino acids: CATSRVGGLQNNEQFF. The chain employs TRBV15 and TRBJ2-1; TRBD2 agrees at 7 bases. CDR3 length: 16 residues. Per germline, CDR1 LNHNV and CDR2 YYDKDF (reference sequence). V lost 1 base and J lost 5; bases outside the gene matches: 8. Complete variable domain (other parts from reference TRBV15 and TRBJ2-1): DAMVIQNPRYQVTQFGKPVTLSCSQTLNHNVMYWYQQKSSQAPKLLFHYYDKDFNNEADTPDNFQSRRPNTSFCFLDIRSPGLGDTAMYLCATSRVGGLQNNEQFFGPGTRLTVL.

This clonotype was detected ten times or more. The chain is built from TRBV28 and TRBJ1-5, with D perhaps matching TRBD1 (6 bases). CDR1 and CDR2 (germline): MDHEN, SYDVKM. This CDR3 has 15 amino acids. V lost 1 base and J lost 5, with 12 bases in between. The CDR3 coding sequence is TGTGCCAGCAGTTTATTTGGGCAGGGGTATCAGCCCCAGCATTTT. Protein product: CASSLFGQGYQPQHF.

The genes are TRBV29-1 and TRBJ1-4, with D maybe TRBD1 (6 bases). This CDR3 has 16 amino acids. Between the trimmed V and J ends, which lost 7 bases and 0 bases, there was a span of 18 bases. Germline V gene lookup returns CDR1 SQVTM and CDR2 ANQGSEA. The CDR3 DNA follows: TGCAGCGCTTCAGGGGCAAGAATTGCAACTAATGAAAAACTGTTTTTT. This encodes CSASGARIATNEKLFF.

This clonotype was recorded at least ten times. This sequence joins TRBV3-1 and TRBJ1-3; D is ambiguous. CDR3 size: 13 residues. With 0 bases removed from V and 4 bases from J, the gap between germline ends came to 4 bases. Per germline, CDR1 LGHDT and CDR2 YNNKEL (reference sequence). The CDR3 DNA reads TGTGCCAGCAGCCAAGATTTGGGAAACACCATATATTTT. Residues: CASSQDLGNTIYF. Drawing the rest from reference TRBV3-1 and TRBJ1-3, the complete variable domain is DTAVSQTPKYLVTQMGNDKSIKCEQNLGHDTMYWYKQDSKKFLKIMFSYNNKELIINETVPNRFSPKSPDKAHLNLHINSLELGDSAVYFCASSQDLGNTIYFGEGSWLTVV.

This clonotype has a count of ten or more. The J gene is TRBJ2-7, the V gene TRBV21-1; the table's D gene call, TRBD2, was not cross checked with the DNA. TRBV21-1 is a pseudogene locus. The CDR3 sequence is 14 residues long. CDR3: CASKTTGLGYEQYF. CDR3 DNA sequence: TGTGCCAGTAAGACGACGGGACTAGGCTACGAGCAGTACTTC.

This clonotype was counted at least ten times. The rearrangement links TRBV12-3 or TRBV12-4 to TRBJ2-6, with D maybe TRBD2 (7 bases). Trimming took off 3 bases at V and 4 bases at J, with 13 bases between the two ends. CDR3 size: 16 residues. The CDR3 here is CASSFGGARGANVLTF. CDR3 nucleotide sequence: TGTGCCAGCAGTTTTGGGGGGGCCAGGGGGGCCAACGTCCTGACTTTC.

This clonotype has ten or more counts. The genes are TRBV10-3 and TRBJ2-7; D remains ambiguous. Per germline, CDR1 ENHRY and CDR2 SYGVKD. The CDR3 is made up of 14 amino acids. Trimming left V 6 bases short and J 2 bases short, with 14 bases between. The CDR3 DNA is TGTGCCATCAGCGGCTTGGGGATGGCCTACGAGCAGTACTTC. Residues: CAISGLGMAYEQYF.

This clonotype was counted ten times or more. The chain is built from TRBV27 and TRBJ1-1, with D hard to call. In germline, CDR1 is MNHEY, CDR2 SMNVEV (reference sequence). V shed 3 bases and J shed 0 bases, with 11 bases lying between them. The CDR3 totals 15 residues. This CDR3 is CASSFLGRMNTEAFF. Written as DNA, the CDR3 is TGTGCCAGCAGTTTCCTTGGACGTATGAACACTGAAGCTTTCTTT.

Concerning this clonotype: The CDR3 does not end in the conserved phenylalanine or tryptophan, so this is likely a read error. The V call is TRBV7-8, the J call TRBJ2-7; D is ambiguous. CDR1 is SGHVS, CDR2 FQNEAQ, per germline. Trimming pared 6 bases from V and 4 bases from J, leaving 19 bases between. This CDR3 region has 15 residues. CDR3 loop: CASRRDLKSSYEQYS. In DNA form, the CDR3 reads TGTGCCAGCAGACGTGACTTGAAAAGCTCTTACGAGCAGTACTCC.

This clonotype appeared many times. The chain employs TRBV20-1 and TRBJ2-7; D might be TRBD1 (6 bases). Germline CDR1 reads DFQATT; CDR2 reads SNEGSKA (reference sequence). The germline V and J ends were trimmed by 6 bases and 0 bases, with 21 bases remaining between them. This CDR3 comprises 16 residues. The CDR3 sequence: CSAKPGTYGSSYEQYF. The CDR3 DNA follows: TGCAGTGCCAAACCTGGGACATACGGATCCTCCTACGAGCAGTACTTC.

This clonotype was seen at least ten times. V is TRBV6-5 and J is TRBJ1-2; D not resolved. Trimming removed 4 bases from V and 5 bases from J, with 11 bases in between. The CDR3 covers 13 residues. The germline V gene encodes CDR1 MNHEY and CDR2 SVGAGI. CDR3 bases: TGTGCCAGCAGTTGGGCAGGATTATATGGCTACACCTTC. Translation: CASSWAGLYGYTF.

This clonotype was picked up many times. The genes are TRBV11-3 and TRBJ2-3; TRBD1 aligns across 11 bases. CDR3 length: 16 amino acids. The germline V gene encodes CDR1 SGHNT and CDR2 YENEEA. V lost 5 bases and J lost 2; bases outside the gene matches: 6. The CDR3 nucleotides are TGTGCCAGCAGCCTTCGGACAGGGGGCGTCACAGATACGCAGTATTTT. Its translation is CASSLRTGGVTDTQYF.

This clonotype has ten or more counts. V is TRBV7-2 and J is TRBJ2-1; the D gene is possibly TRBD2 (5 bases). The CDR3 sequence is 15 residues long. Deletions cut 1 base from V and 12 bases from J, with 19 bases between. CDR1 and CDR2 (germline): SGHTA, FQGNSA. The CDR3 protein is CASSLGQRRHKGQFF. The CDR3 bases are TGTGCCAGCAGCTTAGGCCAGCGGAGGCACAAAGGGCAGTTCTTC.

The sample holds many counts of this clonotype. The chain recombines TRBV7-3 with TRBJ2-5, with 9 nucleotides matching TRBD1. The CDR3 totals 15 residues. V was pared by 2 bases and J by 4 bases, with 5 bases of the junction left unmatched. The V gene's germline CDR1 is SGHTA and CDR2 FQGTGA. This CDR3 reads CASSLEGTGRETQYF. In DNA, the CDR3 is TGTGCCAGCAGCTTAGAAGGGACAGGGAGAGAGACCCAGTACTTC.

This clonotype was seen a few times. The rearrangement links TRBV19 to TRBJ1-1; 11 nucleotides match TRBD1. The V segment lost 4 bases and the J segment 5 bases; nucleotides outside the gene matches: 6. The CDR3 covers 15 residues. CDR1 and CDR2 from the germline V gene are LNHDA and SQIVND (reference sequence). The CDR3 reads CASSTRDRGSTEAFF. Written as DNA, the CDR3 is TGTGCCAGTAGTACTCGGGACAGGGGGTCGACTGAAGCTTTCTTT.

At least ten counts were recorded for this clonotype. The V call is TRBV29-1, the J call TRBJ2-7, with 7 bases lining up with TRBD1. The CDR3 is made up of 14 amino acids. V was clipped by 6 bases and J by 3 bases; unmatched bases: 11. Germline lookup yields CDR1 SQVTM and CDR2 ANQGSEA. The CDR3 here is CSVRGPGWHYEQYF. Written as DNA, the CDR3 is TGCAGCGTAAGGGGGCCGGGGTGGCACTACGAGCAGTACTTC.

The table lists this clonotype with many counts. The V gene is TRBV9, the J gene TRBJ2-3; TRBD2 agrees at 8 bases. Germline lookup yields CDR1 SGDLS and CDR2 YYNGEE. CDR3 length equals 15 residues. V lost 3 bases and J lost 2; bases outside the gene matches: 5. CDR3 in DNA: TGTGCCAGCAGCGCGGGGGGGGCAGACACAGATACGCAGTATTTT. Its translation: CASSAGGADTDTQYF. Full variable domain (outside the CDR3, taken from reference TRBV9 and TRBJ2-3): DSGVTQTPKHLITATGQRVTLRCSPRSGDLSVYWYQQSLDQGLQFLIQYYNGEERAKGNILERFSAQQFPDLHSELNLSSLELGDSALYFCASSAGGADTDTQYFGPGTRLTVL.

The table lists this clonotype with many counts. The V call is TRBV9, the J call TRBJ2-7, with 9 bases that match TRBD1. The CDR3 is 14 amino acids. Germline loops: CDR1 SGDLS, CDR2 YYNGEE. Trimming removed 0 bases from V and 3 bases from J; junction bases left unmatched: 1. The CDR3 DNA is TGTGCCAGCAGCGTAGGGGACAGGGTCTACGAGCAGTACTTC. It translates to CASSVGDRVYEQYF.

This clonotype came up many times. The J gene is TRBJ1-2, the V gene TRBV27; D perhaps matches TRBD1 (5 bases). Per germline, CDR1 MNHEY and CDR2 SMNVEV (reference sequence). CDR3 length equals 17 residues. V was shortened by 3 bases and J by 4 bases, with 21 bases between the two germline ends. The CDR3 protein is CASSLGIRGAGLYGYTF. Written as DNA, the CDR3 is TGTGCCAGCAGTTTGGGCATTCGCGGGGCAGGGCTCTATGGCTACACCTTC.

This clonotype has just a few counts. The rearrangement joins TRBV20-1 to TRBJ2-5, with a tentative D call TRBD2 (6 bases). The V and J ends lost 5 bases and 4 bases respectively, with 14 bases between them. The CDR3 is made up of 13 amino acids. Germline CDR1 DFQATT, CDR2 SNEGSKA (reference sequence). The CDR3 coding sequence is TGCAGTGCTCTTTCGGGACTCCCAGAGACCCAGTACTTC. Protein: CSALSGLPETQYF.

This clonotype turned up a few times. The chain couples TRBV28 to TRBJ2-1; D remains unclear. The CDR3 is made up of 17 amino acids. From germline, CDR1 is MDHEN and CDR2 SYDVKM. V shed 6 bases and J shed 3 bases, with 21 bases lying between them. The CDR3 is CASRRSRLTDRYNEQFF. CDR3 DNA: TGTGCCAGCAGACGCTCCAGATTAACTGACCGCTACAATGAGCAGTTCTTC.